The entry that follows covers one T cell receptor beta chain sequence. CDR1 SGDLS and CDR2 YYNGEE come from the germline V gene. Between the trimmed V and J ends, which lost 0 bases and 1 base, there was a span of 4 bases. CDR3 length: 13 residues. The time point is: peripheral blood 6 weeks after treatment start. This record comes from a study of PD-L1 blockade in urothelial cancer. Clones were read by immunoSEQ multiplex PCR, and TCRdb kept only the in-frame ones, dropping some. The profile shows over 100,000 clones, more than 85% of them singletons. The V call is TRBV9, the J call TRBJ1-1; D call uncertain. This TCR was recovered from a man aged 60 to 69 with urothelial cancer. This specimen was PBMCs, taken around atezolizumab (anti-PD-L1) treatment. CDR3 protein: CASSVEPNTEAFF. In DNA, the CDR3 is TGTGCCAGCAGCGTAGAGCCGAACACTGAAGCTTTCTTT.